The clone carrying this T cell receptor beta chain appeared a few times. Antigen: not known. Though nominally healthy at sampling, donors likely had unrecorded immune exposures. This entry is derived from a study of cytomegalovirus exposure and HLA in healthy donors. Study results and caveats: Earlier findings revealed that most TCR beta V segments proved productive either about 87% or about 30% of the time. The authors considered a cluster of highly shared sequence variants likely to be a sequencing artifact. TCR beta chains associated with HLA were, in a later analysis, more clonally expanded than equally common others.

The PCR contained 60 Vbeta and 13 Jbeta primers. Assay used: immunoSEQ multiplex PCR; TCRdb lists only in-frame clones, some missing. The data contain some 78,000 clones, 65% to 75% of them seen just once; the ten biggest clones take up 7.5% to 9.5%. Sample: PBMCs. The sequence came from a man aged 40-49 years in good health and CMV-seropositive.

CDR3 coding DNA: TGTGCCAGCAGCTCCGGCGACAGGGGGACCAATAATTCACCCCTCCACTTT. Translation: CASSSGDRGTNNSPLHF. This rearrangement joins TRBV7-9 to TRBJ1-6, with TRBD1 matching 9 bases. Germline V gene sequence: CDR1 SEHNR, CDR2 FQNEAQ (reference sequence). Germline trimming cut 4 bases from V and 5 bases from J; bases unmatched to any gene: 9. The CDR3 runs 17 residues.